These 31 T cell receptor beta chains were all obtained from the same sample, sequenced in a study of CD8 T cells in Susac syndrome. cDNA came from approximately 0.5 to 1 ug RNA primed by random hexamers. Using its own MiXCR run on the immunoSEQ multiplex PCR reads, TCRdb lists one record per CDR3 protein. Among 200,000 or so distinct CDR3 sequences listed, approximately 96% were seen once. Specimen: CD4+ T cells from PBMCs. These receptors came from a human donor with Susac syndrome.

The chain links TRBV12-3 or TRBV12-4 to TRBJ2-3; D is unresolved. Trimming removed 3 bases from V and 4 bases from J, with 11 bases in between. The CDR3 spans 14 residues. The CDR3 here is CASSFSPAPDTQYF. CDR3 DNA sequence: TGTGCCAGCAGTTTTAGCCCAGCCCCAGATACGCAGTATTTT.

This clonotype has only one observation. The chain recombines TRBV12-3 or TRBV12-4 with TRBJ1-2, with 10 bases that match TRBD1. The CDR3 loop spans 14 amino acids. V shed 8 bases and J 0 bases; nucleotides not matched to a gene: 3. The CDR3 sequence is CASHGTGANYGYTF. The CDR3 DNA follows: TGTGCCAGCCATGGGACAGGGGCTAACTATGGCTACACCTTC.

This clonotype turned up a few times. The CDR3 reads CASSLEAGGYTDTQYF. As DNA, the CDR3 is TGTGCCAGCAGCTTGGAAGCGGGGGGATACACAGATACGCAGTATTTT. The rearrangement uses TRBV5-4 and TRBJ2-3; 9 positions match TRBD2. V shed 0 bases and J 2 bases; nucleotides not matched to a gene: 4. The germline V gene has CDR1 SGHNT and CDR2 YYREEE (reference sequence). CDR3 length equals 16 residues.

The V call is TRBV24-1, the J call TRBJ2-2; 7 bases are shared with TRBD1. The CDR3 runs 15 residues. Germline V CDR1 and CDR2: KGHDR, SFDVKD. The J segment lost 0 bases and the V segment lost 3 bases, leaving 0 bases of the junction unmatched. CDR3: CATSDGTANTGELFF. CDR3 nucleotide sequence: TGTGCCACCAGTGATGGGACAGCGAACACCGGGGAGCTGTTTTTT.

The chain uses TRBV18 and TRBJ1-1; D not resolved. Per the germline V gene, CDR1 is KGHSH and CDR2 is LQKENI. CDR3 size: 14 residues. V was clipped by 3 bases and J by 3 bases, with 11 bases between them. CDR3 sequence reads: CASSPSRGDTEAFF. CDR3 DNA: TGTGCCAGCTCACCCTCCCGGGGTGACACTGAAGCTTTCTTT.

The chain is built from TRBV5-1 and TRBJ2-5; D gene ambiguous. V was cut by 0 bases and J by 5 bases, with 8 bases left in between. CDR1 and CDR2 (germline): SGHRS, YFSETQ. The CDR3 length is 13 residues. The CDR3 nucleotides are TGCGCCAGCAGCTTGGTTGGCCGGGAGACCCAGTACTTC. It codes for CASSLVGRETQYF.

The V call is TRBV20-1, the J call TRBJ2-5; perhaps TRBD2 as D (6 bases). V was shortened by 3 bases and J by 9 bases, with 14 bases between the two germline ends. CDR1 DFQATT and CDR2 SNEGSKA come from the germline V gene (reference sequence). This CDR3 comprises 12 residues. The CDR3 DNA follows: TGCAGTGCTAGTCGGGACTCTCAGGCCCAGTACTTC. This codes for CSASRDSQAQYF.

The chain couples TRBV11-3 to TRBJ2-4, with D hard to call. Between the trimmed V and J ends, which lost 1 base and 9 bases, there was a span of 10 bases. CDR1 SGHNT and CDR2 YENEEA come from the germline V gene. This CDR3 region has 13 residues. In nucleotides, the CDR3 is TGTGCCAGCAGCTTAGGCTCCTGGGGCATTCAGTACTTC. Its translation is CASSLGSWGIQYF.

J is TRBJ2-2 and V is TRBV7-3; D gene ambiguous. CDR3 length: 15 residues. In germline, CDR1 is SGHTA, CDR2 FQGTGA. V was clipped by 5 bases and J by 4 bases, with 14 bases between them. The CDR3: CASSQTNSLTGELFF. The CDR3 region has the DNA TGTGCCAGCAGCCAGACCAATTCCCTCACCGGGGAGCTGTTTTTT. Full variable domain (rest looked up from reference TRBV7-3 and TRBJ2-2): GAGVSQTPSNKVTEKGKYVELRCDPISGHTALYWYRQSLGQGPEFLIYFQGTGAADDSGLPNDRFFAVRPEGSVSTLKIQRTERGDSAVYLCASSQTNSLTGELFFGEGSRLTVL.

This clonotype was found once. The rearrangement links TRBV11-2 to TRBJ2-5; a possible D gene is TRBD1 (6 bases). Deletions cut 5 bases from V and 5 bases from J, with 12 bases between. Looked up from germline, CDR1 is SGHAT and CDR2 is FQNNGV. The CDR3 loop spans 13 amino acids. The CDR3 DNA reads TGTGCCAGCAGCCCAGGGGCCGGCGAGACCCAGTACTTC. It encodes CASSPGAGETQYF.

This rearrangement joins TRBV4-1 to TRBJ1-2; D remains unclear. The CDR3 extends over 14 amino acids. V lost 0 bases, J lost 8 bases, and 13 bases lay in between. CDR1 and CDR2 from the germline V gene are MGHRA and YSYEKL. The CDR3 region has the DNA TGCGCCAGCAGCCAAGATCCTTATGGTGGGGGCTACACCTTC. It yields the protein CASSQDPYGGGYTF.

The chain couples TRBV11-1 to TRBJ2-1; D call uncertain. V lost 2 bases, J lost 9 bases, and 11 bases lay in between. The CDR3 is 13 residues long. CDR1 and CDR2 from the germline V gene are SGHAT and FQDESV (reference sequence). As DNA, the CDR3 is TGTGCCAGCAGCTTAAGAGATCGGGTTGAGCAGTTCTTC. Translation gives CASSLRDRVEQFF.

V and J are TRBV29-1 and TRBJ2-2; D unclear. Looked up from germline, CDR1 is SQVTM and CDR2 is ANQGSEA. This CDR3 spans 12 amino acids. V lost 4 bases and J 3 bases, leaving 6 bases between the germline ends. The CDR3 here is CSVASDTGELFF. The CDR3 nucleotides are TGCAGCGTTGCTTCTGACACCGGGGAGCTGTTTTTT.

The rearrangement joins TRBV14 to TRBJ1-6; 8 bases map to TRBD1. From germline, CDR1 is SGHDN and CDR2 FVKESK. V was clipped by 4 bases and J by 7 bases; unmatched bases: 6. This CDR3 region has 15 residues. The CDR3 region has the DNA TGTGCCAGCAGCCGAAACCGACAGGGGAATTCACCCCTCCACTTT. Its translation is CASSRNRQGNSPLHF.

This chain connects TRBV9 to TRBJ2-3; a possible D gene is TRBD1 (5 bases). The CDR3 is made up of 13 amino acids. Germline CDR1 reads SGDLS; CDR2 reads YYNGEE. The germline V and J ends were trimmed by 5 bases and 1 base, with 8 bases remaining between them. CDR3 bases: TGTGCCAGCAGTACAGGTCGCACAGATACGCAGTATTTT. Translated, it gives CASSTGRTDTQYF.

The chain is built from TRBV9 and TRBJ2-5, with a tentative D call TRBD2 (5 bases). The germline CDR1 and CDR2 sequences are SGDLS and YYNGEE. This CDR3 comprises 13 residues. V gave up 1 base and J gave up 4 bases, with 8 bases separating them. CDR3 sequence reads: CASSVPGRETQYF. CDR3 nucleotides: TGTGCCAGCAGCGTACCGGGGAGAGAGACCCAGTACTTC.

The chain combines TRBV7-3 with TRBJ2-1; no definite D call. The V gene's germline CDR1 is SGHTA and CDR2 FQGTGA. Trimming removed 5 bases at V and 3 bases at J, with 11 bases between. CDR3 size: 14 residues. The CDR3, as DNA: TGTGCCAGCAGCCCCCGGGCCGGCTACAATGAGCAGTTCTTC. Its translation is CASSPRAGYNEQFF.

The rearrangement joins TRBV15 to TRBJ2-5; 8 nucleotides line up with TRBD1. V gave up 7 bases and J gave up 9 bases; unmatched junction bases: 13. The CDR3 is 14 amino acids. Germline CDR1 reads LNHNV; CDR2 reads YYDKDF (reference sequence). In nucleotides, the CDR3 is TGTGCCACCACGACAGGGGCACCACATCCCCCCCAGTACTTC. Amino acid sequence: CATTTGAPHPPQYF.

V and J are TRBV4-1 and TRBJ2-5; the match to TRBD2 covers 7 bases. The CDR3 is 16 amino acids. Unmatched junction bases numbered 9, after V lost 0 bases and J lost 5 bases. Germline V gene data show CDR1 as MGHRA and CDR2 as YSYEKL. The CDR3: CASSQEPHRRGETQYF. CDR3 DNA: TGCGCCAGCAGCCAAGAACCCCACAGGCGGGGGGAGACCCAGTACTTC.

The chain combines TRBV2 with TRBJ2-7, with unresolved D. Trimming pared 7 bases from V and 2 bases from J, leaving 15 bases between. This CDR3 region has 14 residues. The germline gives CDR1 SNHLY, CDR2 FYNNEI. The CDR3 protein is CASTLQEPTYEQYF. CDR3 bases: TGTGCCAGCACCCTCCAGGAGCCGACCTACGAGCAGTACTTC. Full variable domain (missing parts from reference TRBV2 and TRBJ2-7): EPEVTQTPSHQVTQMGQEVILRCVPISNHLYFYWYRQILGQKVEFLVSFYNNEISEKSEIFDDQFSVERPDGSNFTLKIRSTKLEDSAMYFCASTLQEPTYEQYFGPGTRLTVT.

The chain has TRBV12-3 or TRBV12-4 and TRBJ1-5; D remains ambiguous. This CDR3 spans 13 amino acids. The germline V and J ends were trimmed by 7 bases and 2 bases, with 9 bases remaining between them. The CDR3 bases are TGTGCCAGCACCCCCTCGGGCAATCAGCCCCAGCATTTT. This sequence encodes CASTPSGNQPQHF.

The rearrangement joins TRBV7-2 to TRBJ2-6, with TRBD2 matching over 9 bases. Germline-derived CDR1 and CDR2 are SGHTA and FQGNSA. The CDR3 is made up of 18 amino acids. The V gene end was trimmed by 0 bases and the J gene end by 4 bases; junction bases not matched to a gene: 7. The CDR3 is CASSLAHSGGTGANVLTF. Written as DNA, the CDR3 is TGTGCCAGCAGCTTAGCCCATAGCGGGGGTACCGGGGCCAACGTCCTGACTTTC.

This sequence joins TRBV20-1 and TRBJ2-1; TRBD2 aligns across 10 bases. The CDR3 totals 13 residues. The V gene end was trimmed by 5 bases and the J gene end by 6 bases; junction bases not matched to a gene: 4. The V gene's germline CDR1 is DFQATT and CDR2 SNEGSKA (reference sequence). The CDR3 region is CSAASGGANEQFF. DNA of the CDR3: TGCAGTGCTGCCAGCGGGGGGGCCAATGAGCAGTTCTTC.

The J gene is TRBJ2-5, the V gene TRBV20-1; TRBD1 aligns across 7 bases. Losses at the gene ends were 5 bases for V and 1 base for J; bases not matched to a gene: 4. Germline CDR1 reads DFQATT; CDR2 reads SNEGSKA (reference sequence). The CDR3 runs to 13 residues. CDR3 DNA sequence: TGCAGTGCTTCCCCAGGGGGCCAAGAGACCCAGTACTTC. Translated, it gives CSASPGGQETQYF.

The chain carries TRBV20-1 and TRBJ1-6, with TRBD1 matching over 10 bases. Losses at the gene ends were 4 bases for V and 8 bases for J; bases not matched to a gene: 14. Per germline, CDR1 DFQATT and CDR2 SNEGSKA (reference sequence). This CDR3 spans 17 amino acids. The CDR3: CSANRDRGPPWDSPLHF. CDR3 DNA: TGCAGTGCTAACCGGGACAGGGGCCCACCTTGGGATTCACCCCTCCACTTT.

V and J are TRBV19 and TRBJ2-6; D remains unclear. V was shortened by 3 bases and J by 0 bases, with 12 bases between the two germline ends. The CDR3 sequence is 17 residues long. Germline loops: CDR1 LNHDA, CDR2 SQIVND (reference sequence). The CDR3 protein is CASSMFAASSGANVLTF. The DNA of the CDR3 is TGTGCCAGTAGTATGTTCGCGGCTAGCTCTGGGGCCAACGTCCTGACTTTC.

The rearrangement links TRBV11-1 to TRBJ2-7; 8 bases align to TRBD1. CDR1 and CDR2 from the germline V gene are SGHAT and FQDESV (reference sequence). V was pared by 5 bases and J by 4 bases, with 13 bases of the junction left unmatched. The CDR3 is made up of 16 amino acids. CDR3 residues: CASSQDPQGAGYEQYF. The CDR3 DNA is TGTGCCAGCAGCCAGGACCCCCAGGGGGCTGGGTACGAGCAGTACTTC.

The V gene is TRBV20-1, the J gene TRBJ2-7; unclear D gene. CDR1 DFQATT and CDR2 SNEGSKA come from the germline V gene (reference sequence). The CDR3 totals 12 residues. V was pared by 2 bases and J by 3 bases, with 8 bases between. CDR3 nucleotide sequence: TGCAGTGCTAGATACTCAGGCTACGAGCAGTACTTC. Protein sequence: CSARYSGYEQYF.

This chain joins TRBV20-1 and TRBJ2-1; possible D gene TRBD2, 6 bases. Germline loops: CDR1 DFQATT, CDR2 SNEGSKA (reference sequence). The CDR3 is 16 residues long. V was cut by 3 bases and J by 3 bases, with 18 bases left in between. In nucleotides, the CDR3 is TGCAGTGCTAGGGTAATGGGGCGGGGAAACTACAATGAGCAGTTCTTC. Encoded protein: CSARVMGRGNYNEQFF.

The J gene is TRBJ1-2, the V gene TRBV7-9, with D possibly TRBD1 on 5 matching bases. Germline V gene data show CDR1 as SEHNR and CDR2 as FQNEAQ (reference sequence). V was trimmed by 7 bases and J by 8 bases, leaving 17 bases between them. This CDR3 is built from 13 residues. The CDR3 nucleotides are TGTGCCAGCAACGAACGTGGCAGGGACGGCTACACCTTC. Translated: CASNERGRDGYTF.

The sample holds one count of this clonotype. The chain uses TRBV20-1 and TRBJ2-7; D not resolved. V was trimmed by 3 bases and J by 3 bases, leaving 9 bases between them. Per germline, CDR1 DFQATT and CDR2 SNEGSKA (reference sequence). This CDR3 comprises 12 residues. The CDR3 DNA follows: TGCAGTGCTAGGCGGAACATCTACGAGCAGTACTTC. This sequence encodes CSARRNIYEQYF.